Listed below are T cell receptor beta chains from one sample, sequenced in a study of sequential checkpoint blockade in melanoma. TCRdb's copy holds only in-frame clones and misses some; the assay was immunoSEQ multiplex PCR. The sample holds 8,500 to 9,000 clones, 23% seen once. The sequencing here drew on tumor tissue (inferred from file names), taken from a patient given nivolumab and ipilimumab in sequence. Receptor source: a human donor with melanoma. Both conserved end residues are part of each CDR3. A D gene is named only where the DNA matches it firmly. Clone size is stated in some rows and not others, as once, few, many or a class when expanded.

len: 17
j_gene: TRBJ1-1
v_gene: TRBV7-5
d_gene: -
abundance: many
CDR3nt: TGTGCCAGCAGCTTGGGGGAGGTTCGGCGGGGGGCCGCTGAAGCTTTCTTT
CDR3aa: CASSLGEVRRGAAEAFF

len: 16
j_gene: TRBJ1-1
v_gene: TRBV6-8
d_gene: TRBD1
abundance: -
CDR3nt: TGTGCCAGCAGTTCTATCGCGGGACAGGGGGCAATCTGGGCTTTCTTT
CDR3aa: CASSSIAGQGAIWAFF

len: 14
j_gene: TRBJ2-2
v_gene: TRBV6-8
d_gene: -
abundance: few
CDR3nt: TGTGCCATCAGGGGAAATACGAACACCGGGGAGCTGTTTTTT
CDR3aa: CAIRGNTNTGELFF

len: 13
j_gene: TRBJ2-1
v_gene: TRBV19
d_gene: -
abundance: -
CDR3nt: TGTGCCAGTACATCCCCCCCTTGGAATGAGCAGTTCTTC
CDR3aa: CASTSPPWNEQFF

len: 11
j_gene: TRBJ1-1
v_gene: TRBV12-5
d_gene: -
abundance: large
CDR3nt: TGTGCTAGTGGATACCAGGGTGAAGCTTTCTTT
CDR3aa: CASGYQGEAFF

len: 14
j_gene: TRBJ2-2
v_gene: TRBV6-8
d_gene: TRBD2
abundance: many
CDR3nt: TGTGCCAGCAGCCTAGCGGGGCCCACCGGGGAGCTGTTTTTT
CDR3aa: CASSLAGPTGELFF

len: 14
j_gene: TRBJ1-6
v_gene: TRBV5-1
d_gene: -
abundance: once
CDR3nt: TGCGCCAGCAGCTTGGAGACGGGACGCTCACCCCTCCACTTT
CDR3aa: CASSLETGRSPLHF

len: 15
j_gene: TRBJ2-3
v_gene: TRBV19
d_gene: -
abundance: -
CDR3nt: TGTGCCAGTAGCGAAGGGGCGAGGGGTCATTACAAGCAGTATTTT
CDR3aa: CASSEGARGHYKQYF

len: 16
j_gene: TRBJ2-5
v_gene: TRBV11-3
d_gene: -
abundance: many
CDR3nt: TGTGCCAGCAGCTTCCCTATACTACAGGTCCAAGAGACCCAGTACTTC
CDR3aa: CASSFPILQVQETQYF

len: 15
j_gene: TRBJ1-6
v_gene: TRBV6-1
d_gene: -
abundance: medium-sized
CDR3nt: TGTGCCAGCAGTGAAGACAGCTACTATAATTCACCCCTCCACTTT
CDR3aa: CASSEDSYYNSPLHF

len: 15
j_gene: TRBJ1-2
v_gene: TRBV19
d_gene: -
abundance: medium-sized
CDR3nt: TGTGCCAGTAGTCGGTCTATTCTGCCCATTGGAGGCTACACCTTC
CDR3aa: CASSRSILPIGGYTF

len: 15
j_gene: TRBJ1-4
v_gene: TRBV15
d_gene: -
abundance: -
CDR3nt: TGTGCCACCAGCCCCGGGGGTGCCACTAATGAAAAACTGTTTTTT
CDR3aa: CATSPGGATNEKLFF

len: 13
j_gene: TRBJ2-7
v_gene: TRBV29-1
d_gene: TRBD1
abundance: -
CDR3nt: TGCAGCGTCAGCGACAGGGATCATAACGAGCAGTACTTC
CDR3aa: CSVSDRDHNEQYF

len: 12
j_gene: TRBJ2-1
v_gene: TRBV6-8
d_gene: -
abundance: -
CDR3nt: TGTGCCAGCAGCCCGACCTGGAATGAGCAGTTCTTC
CDR3aa: CASSPTWNEQFF